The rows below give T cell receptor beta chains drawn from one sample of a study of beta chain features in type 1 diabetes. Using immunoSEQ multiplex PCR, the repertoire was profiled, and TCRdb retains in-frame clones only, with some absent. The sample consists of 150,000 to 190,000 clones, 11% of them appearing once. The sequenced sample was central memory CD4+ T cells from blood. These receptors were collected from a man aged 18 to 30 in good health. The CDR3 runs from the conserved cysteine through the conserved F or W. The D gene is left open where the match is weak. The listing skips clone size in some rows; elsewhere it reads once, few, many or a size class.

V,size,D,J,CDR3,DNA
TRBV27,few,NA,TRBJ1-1,CASSLSVGFSAFF,TGTGCCAGCAGTTTATCAGTGGGATTCTCGGCTTTCTTT
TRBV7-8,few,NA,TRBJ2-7,CASSLGGLLTYEQYF,TGTGCCAGCAGCTTAGGAGGACTCCTGACCTACGAGCAGTACTTC
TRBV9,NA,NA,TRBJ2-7,CASSVGDRTGGEQYF,TGTGCCAGCAGCGTAGGAGACAGGACGGGTGGGGAGCAGTACTTC
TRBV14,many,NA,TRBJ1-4,CASSRSQRKLFF,TGTGCCAGCAGCCGAAGTCAGCGGAAACTGTTTTTT
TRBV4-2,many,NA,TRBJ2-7,CASSQPDSYYEQYF,TGTGCCAGCAGCCAACCGGACAGTTACTACGAGCAGTACTTC
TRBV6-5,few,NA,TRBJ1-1,CASTPGTRNTEAFF,TGTGCCAGCACCCCCGGGACACGGAACACTGAAGCTTTCTTT
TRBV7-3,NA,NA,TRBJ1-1,CASSGGKNTEAFF,TGTGCCAGCAGCGGGGGCAAGAACACTGAAGCTTTCTTT
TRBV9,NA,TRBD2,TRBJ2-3,CASSALKRGGIDTQYF,TGTGCCAGCAGCGCGTTAAAGCGGGGGGGCATAGATACGCAGTATTTT
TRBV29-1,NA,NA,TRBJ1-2,CSVGGVGRVDYGYTF,TGCAGCGTTGGGGGAGTGGGCAGGGTGGACTATGGCTACACCTTC
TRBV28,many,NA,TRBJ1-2,CASSLGGREGGGYTF,TGTGCCAGCAGTTTAGGAGGCAGGGAGGGAGGTGGCTACACCTTC
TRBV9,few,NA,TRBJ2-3,CASSVDTDTQYF,TGTGCCAGCAGCGTAGATACAGATACGCAGTATTTT
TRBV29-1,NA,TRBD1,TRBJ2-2,CSVGSKQGSTGELFF,TGCAGCGTCGGGTCAAAACAGGGGTCCACCGGGGAGCTGTTTTTT
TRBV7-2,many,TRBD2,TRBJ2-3,CASSWTSGGALESTQYF,TGTGCCAGCAGCTGGACTAGCGGGGGGGCGCTCGAGAGTACGCAGTATTTT
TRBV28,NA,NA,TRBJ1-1,CASSLVGPPGQENTEAFF,TGTGCCAGCAGTTTAGTGGGGCCGCCGGGACAAGAGAACACTGAAGCTTTCTTT
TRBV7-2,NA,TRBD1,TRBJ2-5,CASRRVSGGSETQYF,TGTGCCAGCAGACGTGTTTCAGGGGGCAGTGAGACCCAGTACTTC
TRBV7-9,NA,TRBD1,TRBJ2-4,CASSIEGAGAKNIQYF,TGTGCCAGCAGCATCGAGGGGGCCGGGGCCAAAAACATTCAGTACTTC
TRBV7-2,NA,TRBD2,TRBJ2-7,CASSPIAGGPHEQYF,TGTGCCAGCAGTCCTATAGCGGGAGGGCCCCACGAGCAGTACTTC
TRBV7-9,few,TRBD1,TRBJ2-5,CASSFPGGETQYF,TGTGCCAGCAGCTTCCCAGGGGGAGAGACCCAGTACTTC
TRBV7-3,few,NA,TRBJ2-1,CASSRARSSYNEQFF,TGTGCCAGCAGCCGAGCTAGGAGCTCCTACAATGAGCAGTTCTTC
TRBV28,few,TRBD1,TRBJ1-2,CASEAGGYGYTF,TGTGCCAGCGAGGCAGGGGGCTATGGCTACACCTTC